This paragraph reports one TCR beta chain. The data stem from a study of shared T cell receptors in the human thymus. Using immunoSEQ multiplex PCR, the repertoire was profiled, and TCRdb retains in-frame clones only, with some absent. This sample carries over 60,000 clones, roughly 96% of them seen once, and the ten largest clones take less than 0.04%. V shed 5 bases and J shed 7 bases, with 17 bases lying between them. In germline, CDR1 is MNHEY, CDR2 SVGAGI. The CDR3 has 14 amino acids. Sequencing used thymocytes. The chain has TRBV6-5 and TRBJ1-2, with D perhaps matching TRBD1 (5 bases). This sequence was found in a human donor. The CDR3 reads CASSGRTERGGYTF. In nucleotides, the CDR3 is TGTGCCAGCAGTGGACGGACGGAGAGGGGTGGCTACACCTTC.